This T cell receptor (beta chain) comes out of a study of CXCR3-negative and CXCR3-positive naive CD8 T cells. Points from the study as a whole: Fresh PBMCs were used in most assays, and CXCR3 expression partially decreased after cryopreservation.

TRB cDNA was prepared as libraries by UMI-labeled 5' RACE. For each CDR3 protein, TCRdb gives one entry from its re-call of the 5' RACE reads, without DNA. Its listing shows about 90,000 distinct CDR3 sequences. By phenotype, naive CD8+ T cells were CD45RO-CCR7+CD27+CD95-. Remarks on this clonotype: Its matching antigen is unknown.

The V gene's germline CDR1 is SQVTM and CDR2 ANQGSEA. This CDR3 has 12 residues. The chain employs TRBV29-1 and TRBJ2-7; as DNA is missing, the TRBD1 call by TCRdb cannot be tested. The sample was naive CXCR3- CD8+ T cells from blood. Subset described: CD45RO-CCR7+CD27+CD95- naive CD8+ T cells lacking CXCR3 (TNR3-). The receptor was isolated from a human donor in good health. Some clones in this sample may be carry-over from other donors' samples. CDR3 residues: CSVQGKAYEQYF.